The 15 T cell receptor beta chains given below trace back to one sample, sequenced in a study of identical twins. TCRdb re-called the 5' RACE reads through MiXCR, storing one row per CDR3 protein. The sample holds approximately 590,000 distinct CDR3 sequences, more than 9% seen once. This sample also appeared in a second study, on yellow fever vaccine responses in identical twins.

The sequenced material came from PBMCs. Receptors were obtained from a woman under 30 in good health.

At least ten counts were recorded for this clonotype. CDR3 in amino acids: CASSSSGTSWGEQFF. The CDR3 DNA follows: TGCGCCAGCAGCTCTTCCGGGACCTCATGGGGGGAGCAGTTCTTC. The V and J genes are TRBV5-1 and TRBJ2-1; either TRBD1 or TRBD2 may fit D (5 bases each). CDR1 and CDR2 (germline): SGHRS, YFSETQ. The germline V and J ends were trimmed by 3 bases and 10 bases, with 20 bases remaining between them. The CDR3 runs 15 residues.

Regarding this clonotype: Compared with germline, one end of the junction differs, possibly owing to a read error. The rearrangement links TRBV7-9 to TRBJ2-4; the match to TRBD1 covers 7 bases. CDR1 and CDR2 (germline): SEHNR, FQNEAQ (reference sequence). The CDR3 runs to 12 residues. The CDR3 loop reads CASSLEGGLEDF. Written as DNA, the CDR3 is TGTGCCAGCAGCTTAGAAGGGGGCCTTGAGGACTTC.

The rearrangement joins TRBV20-1 to TRBJ2-1; D remains unclear. The CDR3 sequence is 14 residues long. Germline V gene lookup returns CDR1 DFQATT and CDR2 SNEGSKA (reference sequence). V was pared by 0 bases and J by 0 bases, with 6 bases between. CDR3 in amino acids: CSARDTTSYNEQFF. The CDR3 DNA is TGCAGTGCTAGAGATACCACCTCCTACAATGAGCAGTTCTTC.

This clonotype showed up just a few times. The chain combines TRBV20-1 with TRBJ2-2, with D uncertain. CDR3 length: 14 amino acids. Per the germline V gene, CDR1 is DFQATT and CDR2 is SNEGSKA (reference sequence). V lost 5 bases, J lost 2 bases, and 12 bases lay in between. The CDR3 DNA is TGCAGTGCTTCAGCGCGGAGAAACACCGGGGAGCTGTTTTTT. Translating gives CSASARRNTGELFF.

In this sample, this clonotype turned up a few times. This chain joins TRBV5-5 and TRBJ2-3; D is ambiguous. This CDR3 is 16 amino acids long. From germline, CDR1 is SGHKS and CDR2 YYEKEE (reference sequence). The V and J ends lost 0 bases and 0 bases respectively, with 11 bases between them. The CDR3 DNA is TGTGCCAGCAGCTTGGGGGCCTACTCTAGCACAGATACGCAGTATTTT. This codes for CASSLGAYSSTDTQYF.

This clonotype was detected ten times or more. This chain uses TRBV29-1 with TRBJ2-7; 8 nucleotides match TRBD1. CDR3 length equals 13 residues. Trimming removed 1 base from V and 5 bases from J; junction bases left unmatched: 4. Germline V CDR1 and CDR2: SQVTM, ANQGSEA. As DNA, the CDR3 is TGCAGCGTTGAAGCAGACAGGGGCCACGAGCAGTACTTC. Protein: CSVEADRGHEQYF.

This clonotype was seen a handful of times. The rearrangement uses TRBV9 and TRBJ1-6; D call uncertain. The V and J ends lost 3 bases and 8 bases respectively, with 12 bases between them. The germline gives CDR1 SGDLS, CDR2 YYNGEE. The CDR3 runs 14 residues. In nucleotides, the CDR3 is TGTGCCAGCAGCGAGAGAATGAGAGATTCACCCCTCCACTTT. The encoded protein is CASSERMRDSPLHF.

The J gene is TRBJ2-7, the V gene TRBV5-1; D is ambiguous. The CDR3 is made up of 13 amino acids. Germline V gene sequence: CDR1 SGHRS, CDR2 YFSETQ. Between the trimmed V and J ends, which lost 1 base and 6 bases, there was a span of 11 bases. For the CDR3, the DNA is TGCGCCAGCAGCTTGCGGGTTCTTGGCGAGCAGTACTTC. It codes for CASSLRVLGEQYF.

The chain's CDR3 is CASSVDTGGYGYTF. The CDR3 bases are TGTGCCAGCAGCGTAGATACAGGGGGTTATGGCTACACCTTC. The chain uses TRBV9 and TRBJ1-2; 8 bases map to TRBD1. This CDR3 region has 14 residues. With 0 bases clipped from V and 5 bases from J, the junction kept 3 bases outside the gene matches. Germline CDR1 reads SGDLS; CDR2 reads YYNGEE.

In this sample, this clonotype turned up many times. The V gene is TRBV5-6, the J gene TRBJ2-1; D remains ambiguous. Trimming cost V 2 bases and J 4 bases, with 16 bases left between them. The CDR3 is 16 amino acids. CDR1 and CDR2 from the germline V gene are SGHDT and YYEEEE. CDR3 sequence: CASSLKSLLIYNEQFF. The DNA for the CDR3 is TGTGCCAGCAGCTTAAAAAGCCTACTGATATACAATGAGCAGTTCTTC.

The chain links TRBV11-3 to TRBJ2-1, with D hard to call. CDR1 is SGHNT, CDR2 YENEEA, per germline. V was cut by 0 bases and J by 10 bases, with 4 bases left in between. The CDR3 is 11 amino acids. CDR3 DNA sequence: TGTGCCAGCAGCTTAGATAAAGAGCAGTTCTTC. As protein: CASSLDKEQFF.

This clonotype was seen a handful of times. The chain employs TRBV27 and TRBJ2-7, with TRBD1 matching 7 bases. The V segment lost 5 bases and the J segment 0 bases; nucleotides outside the gene matches: 10. Per the germline V gene, CDR1 is MNHEY and CDR2 is SMNVEV (reference sequence). This CDR3 is built from 16 residues. The CDR3 DNA reads as TGTGCCAGCAGTCTCCGGGGACAGCCCAGCTCCTACGAGCAGTACTTC. Residues: CASSLRGQPSSYEQYF.

This clonotype was picked up many times. This chain connects TRBV27 to TRBJ2-7; D might be TRBD1 or TRBD2, each matching 6 bases. CDR3 length: 17 amino acids. The germline V gene has CDR1 MNHEY and CDR2 SMNVEV (reference sequence). Trimming left V 5 bases short and J 2 bases short, with 22 bases between. The CDR3 loop reads CASSPPLGRGGAYEQYF. CDR3 DNA: TGTGCCAGCAGTCCCCCCTTGGGCAGGGGAGGTGCCTACGAGCAGTACTTC.

This chain links TRBV4-3 with TRBJ2-1, with 7 bases lining up with TRBD1. The germline V gene encodes CDR1 LGHNA and CDR2 YSLEER. There are 17 residues in the CDR3. J gave up 2 bases and V 0 bases, and 7 bases lay outside the gene matches. The CDR3: CASSQDQGEIPYNEQFF. For the CDR3, the DNA is TGCGCCAGCAGCCAAGACCAGGGGGAGATCCCCTACAATGAGCAGTTCTTC.

The chain carries TRBV7-8 and TRBJ2-3; TRBD2 matches at 11 bases. CDR3 length: 16 residues. V shed 2 bases and J 4 bases; nucleotides not matched to a gene: 5. Germline CDR1 and CDR2: SGHVS and FQNEAQ. The CDR3 spells CASSLFVAGGPDTQYF. CDR3 bases: TGTGCCAGCAGCTTATTCGTAGCGGGGGGGCCAGATACGCAGTATTTT.